One sample yielded the 27 T cell receptor beta chains listed below, sequenced in a study of blood T cell repertoires in COVID-19. The protocol was immunoSEQ multiplex PCR, while the TCRdb copy is restricted to in-frame clones and leaves out a portion. The table lists around 140,000 clones, 82% of them singletons. The sequenced material came from peripheral blood. All receptors derive from a human donor with acute or convalescent COVID-19. The donor label of this sample is uncertain.

The genes are TRBV7-8 and TRBJ2-3, with TRBD1 as a possible D gene (6 bases). V gave up 5 bases and J gave up 2 bases, with 14 bases separating them. Germline V lookup: CDR1 SGHVS, CDR2 FQNEAQ. The CDR3 runs 15 residues. For the CDR3, the DNA is TGTGCCAGCAGCCCAGAAGGGGGAGACACAGATACGCAGTATTTT. Translating gives CASSPEGGDTDTQYF.

The gene calls are TRBV28 and TRBJ1-2; D not certain. Germline CDR1 MDHEN, CDR2 SYDVKM. The V gene lost 9 bases and the J gene lost 4 bases, with 15 bases spanning the gap. CDR3 size: 13 residues. CDR3 protein: CASRTSGGYGYTF. In DNA form, the CDR3 reads TGTGCCAGTAGAACATCGGGTGGCTATGGCTACACCTTC.

This clone occurred once. The chain joins TRBV30 to TRBJ1-4, with a weak D call TRBD1 (6 bases). The V and J ends lost 3 bases and 8 bases respectively, with 13 bases between them. The CDR3 contains 13 residues. Germline-derived CDR1 and CDR2 are GTSNPN and SVGIG (reference sequence). CDR3 nucleotide sequence: TGTGCCTGGAGCCCGGACAGAAGAGAAAAACTGTTTTTT. It codes for CAWSPDRREKLFF.

The rearrangement links TRBV2 to TRBJ2-7; no definite D call. The germline CDR1 and CDR2 sequences are SNHLY and FYNNEI. The CDR3 loop spans 13 amino acids. V was pared by 4 bases and J by 6 bases, with 13 bases between. The CDR3 region is CASSVRVQLEQYF. CDR3 nucleotides: TGTGCCAGCAGTGTACGCGTCCAACTCGAGCAGTACTTC.

J is TRBJ1-1 and V is TRBV7-2; D is ambiguous. Germline loops: CDR1 SGHTA, CDR2 FQGNSA. Trimming shortened V by 7 bases and J by 2 bases, and 11 bases separated the two germline ends. The CDR3 sequence is 13 residues long. The CDR3 DNA follows: TGTGCCAGCACCGAGATGAAAAACACTGAAGCTTTCTTT. Translating it yields CASTEMKNTEAFF. Full variable domain (remainder filled in from reference TRBV7-2 and TRBJ1-1): GAGVSQSPSNKVTEKGKDVELRCDPISGHTALYWYRQSLGQGLEFLIYFQGNSAPDKSGLPSDRFSAERTGGSVSTLTIQRTQQEDSAVYLCASTEMKNTEAFFGQGTRLTVV.

J is TRBJ2-1 and V is TRBV4-2; 13 bases are shared with TRBD2. The CDR3 extends over 17 amino acids. V dropped 3 bases and J dropped 7; count of bases not matched to a gene: 9. Germline V lookup: CDR1 LGHNA, CDR2 YNFKEQ. In DNA, the CDR3 is TGTGCCAGCAGCCAGACTAGCGGGGGGCCCCCTCAGAATGAGCAGTTCTTC. Translated, it gives CASSQTSGGPPQNEQFF.

The V gene is TRBV5-6, the J gene TRBJ1-2; possibly TRBD1 for D (6 bases). CDR3 length equals 12 residues. Germline loops: CDR1 SGHDT, CDR2 YYEEEE. The germline V and J ends were trimmed by 4 bases and 9 bases, with 13 bases remaining between them. CDR3 amino acids: CASSTTGSSYTF. In DNA, the CDR3 is TGTGCCAGCAGCACGACAGGCTCGAGCTACACCTTC.

The chain is built from TRBV6-5 and TRBJ1-5; TRBD1 matches 8 bases. CDR3 size: 15 residues. J gave up 6 bases and V 6 bases, and 10 bases lay outside the gene matches. Germline CDR1 MNHEY, CDR2 SVGAGI. The CDR3 loop reads CASSKGQGGFQPQHF. The CDR3 DNA sequence: TGTGCCAGCAGCAAAGGACAGGGAGGATTTCAGCCCCAGCATTTT.

This sequence joins TRBV6-6 and TRBJ1-1; no reliable D call. Trimming took off 5 bases at V and 7 bases at J, with 8 bases between the two ends. The CDR3 is 11 amino acids. Germline CDR1 MNHNY, CDR2 SVGAGI (reference sequence). The CDR3 DNA is TGTGCCAGCAGTAAGACTCTTGAAGCTTTCTTT. This codes for CASSKTLEAFF.

This clone was recorded a few times. The gene calls are TRBV3-1 (or the pseudogene TRBV3-2) and TRBJ1-1; no reliable D call. The germline V gene has CDR1 LGHDT and CDR2 YNNKEL (reference sequence). V was shortened by 4 bases and J by 1 base, with 4 bases between the two germline ends. The CDR3 contains 12 residues. The CDR3 loop is CASSLRNTEAFF. The CDR3 nucleotides read TGTGCCAGCAGCCTCAGGAACACTGAAGCTTTCTTT.

V gene TRBV30 combines with J gene TRBJ2-1; 10 positions match TRBD1. Per the germline V gene, CDR1 is GTSNPN and CDR2 is SVGIG (reference sequence). The CDR3 sequence is 18 residues long. The ends lost 5 bases at V and 0 bases at J; junction bases unmatched: 13. The CDR3 nucleotides read TGTGCCTGGGGACGGGACAGGGGTTGGGGAAGCTCCTACAATGAGCAGTTCTTC. Translated: CAWGRDRGWGSSYNEQFF.

This chain joins TRBV6-4 and TRBJ1-6; 9 bases agree with TRBD1. The germline V gene has CDR1 MRHNA and CDR2 SNTAGT. The CDR3 length is 13 residues. V lost 3 bases, J lost 12 bases, and 3 bases stayed unmatched. The CDR3 DNA follows: TGTGCCAGCAGTGAGGACAGGGGACGACCCCTCCACTTT. This codes for CASSEDRGRPLHF.

This rearrangement joins TRBV7-3 to TRBJ2-7; no clear D. Germline V gene sequence: CDR1 SGHTA, CDR2 FQGTGA. The V end lost 2 bases, the J end lost 2 bases, and 13 bases lay between the germline ends. The CDR3 is 15 amino acids. The CDR3 DNA reads TGTGCCAGCAGCTTATCGTCGCTAGGCGCCTACGAGCAGTACTTC. This codes for CASSLSSLGAYEQYF.

The rearrangement joins TRBV10-3 to TRBJ2-5; TRBD1 matches at 7 bases. Losses at the gene ends were 3 bases for V and 5 bases for J; bases not matched to a gene: 6. This CDR3 is 14 amino acids long. Germline lookup yields CDR1 ENHRY and CDR2 SYGVKD. The CDR3 protein is CAISDMTGMETQYF. In DNA form, the CDR3 reads TGTGCCATCAGTGATATGACAGGGATGGAGACCCAGTACTTC.

Notes on this clone: The identical CDR3 is also encoded by other nucleotide sequences in the sample. The V and J genes are TRBV5-1 and TRBJ1-2; TRBD1 might be the D (6 bases). The V end was cut by 4 bases, the J end by 1 base, with 8 bases between. The CDR3 covers 13 residues. CDR1 is SGHRS, CDR2 YFSETQ, per germline. The CDR3 sequence is CASSPDSNYGYTF. The DNA of the CDR3 is TGCGCCAGCAGCCCGGACAGTAACTATGGCTACACCTTC.

The table lists this clone with a few counts. The rearrangement links TRBV2 to TRBJ1-2; D gene uncertain. With 5 bases removed from V and 4 bases from J, the gap between germline ends came to 14 bases. CDR3 size: 14 residues. Germline V lookup: CDR1 SNHLY, CDR2 FYNNEI. This CDR3 reads CASSRHEEAYGYTF. DNA for the CDR3: TGTGCCAGCAGTAGACACGAGGAGGCCTATGGCTACACCTTC.

In this sample, this clone turned up once. The chain joins TRBV6-6 to TRBJ1-2, with TRBD1 identical over 11 bases. From germline, CDR1 is MNHNY and CDR2 SVGAGI (reference sequence). With V trimmed by 5 bases and J by 0 bases, 5 bases remained unmatched. The CDR3 is made up of 16 amino acids. CDR3 loop: CASSPGQGETNYGYTF. CDR3 DNA sequence: TGTGCCAGCAGTCCGGGACAGGGGGAAACTAACTATGGCTACACCTTC.

This chain links TRBV10-1 with TRBJ1-5; the D is unclear. The CDR3 is made up of 15 amino acids. V was shortened by 2 bases and J by 5 bases, with 13 bases between the two germline ends. Looked up from germline, CDR1 is WNHNN and CDR2 is SYGVQD (reference sequence). The CDR3 spells CASSEGTPGDQPQHF. CDR3 DNA: TGCGCCAGCAGTGAGGGCACCCCTGGAGATCAGCCCCAGCATTTT.

J is TRBJ2-5 and V is TRBV2; maybe TRBD2 (5 bases). The CDR3 consists of 15 residues. Germline CDR1 and CDR2: SNHLY and FYNNEI. Trimming removed 2 bases at V and 2 bases at J, with 12 bases between. The chain's CDR3 is CASSEQGLPQETQYF. CDR3 coding DNA: TGTGCCAGCAGTGAACAAGGACTTCCACAAGAGACCCAGTACTTC. Full variable domain (missing parts from reference TRBV2 and TRBJ2-5): EPEVTQTPSHQVTQMGQEVILRCVPISNHLYFYWYRQILGQKVEFLVSFYNNEISEKSEIFDDQFSVERPDGSNFTLKIRSTKLEDSAMYFCASSEQGLPQETQYFGPGTRLLVL.

The chain couples TRBV19 to TRBJ1-5, with 8 positions matching TRBD1. The ends lost 4 bases at V and 6 bases at J; junction bases unmatched: 5. This CDR3 is 14 amino acids long. Germline V CDR1 and CDR2: LNHDA, SQIVND (reference sequence). The CDR3 sequence is CASSTTGGFQPQHF. The DNA of the CDR3 is TGTGCCAGTAGTACTACAGGGGGTTTTCAGCCCCAGCATTTT.

The V call is TRBV10-1, the J call TRBJ2-5, with D perhaps TRBD2 (6 bases). CDR1 WNHNN and CDR2 SYGVQD come from the germline V gene (reference sequence). Between the trimmed V and J ends, which lost 2 bases and 5 bases, there was a span of 12 bases. The CDR3 runs to 14 residues. The CDR3 DNA follows: TGCGCCAGCAGTGAGGCCGGCGGGGTCGAGACCCAGTACTTC. Translating gives CASSEAGGVETQYF.

The chain recombines TRBV4-3 with TRBJ1-2; 7 bases fit TRBD1. This CDR3 comprises 18 residues. The germline V gene has CDR1 LGHNA and CDR2 YSLEER. V was pared by 0 bases and J by 5 bases, with 15 bases of the junction left unmatched. The CDR3 loop reads CASSQEEGAYRGRYGYTF. CDR3 nucleotides: TGCGCCAGCAGCCAAGAAGAGGGGGCCTACAGGGGTCGGTATGGCTACACCTTC.

The chain has TRBV18 and TRBJ2-7, with 8 bases identical to TRBD1. The germline V gene has CDR1 KGHSH and CDR2 LQKENI. Trimming took 2 bases from V and 3 from J; bases not matched to a gene: 6. The CDR3 sequence is 15 residues long. CDR3 in DNA: TGTGCCAGCTCACCAAGGCAGACAGGGGTCTACGAGCAGTACTTC. It specifies CASSPRQTGVYEQYF.

This clone appeared a single time. The chain links TRBV11-3 to TRBJ2-1; 7 nucleotides line up with TRBD1. Losses at the gene ends were 5 bases for V and 6 bases for J; bases not matched to a gene: 7. The CDR3 length is 14 residues. CDR1 is SGHNT and CDR2 is YENEEA in the germline V gene. The CDR3 coding sequence is TGTGCCAGCAGCCCTACAGGGGCCCTCAATGAGCAGTTCTTC. This codes for CASSPTGALNEQFF.

This chain links TRBV7-2 with TRBJ2-3; the match to TRBD1 covers 8 bases. Germline-derived CDR1 and CDR2 are SGHTA and FQGNSA. The CDR3 length is 16 residues. Trimming took 5 bases from V and 2 from J; bases not matched to a gene: 9. CDR3 sequence reads: CASSRRDRSITDTQYF. CDR3 nucleotide sequence: TGTGCCAGCAGCCGCCGGGACAGGAGTATCACAGATACGCAGTATTTT.

This chain uses TRBV5-1 with TRBJ1-4, with unresolved D. Germline-derived CDR1 and CDR2 are SGHRS and YFSETQ. Trimming removed 1 base from V and 5 bases from J, with 9 bases in between. CDR3 length: 14 amino acids. This CDR3 is CASSLTRINEKLFF. The CDR3 DNA sequence: TGCGCCAGCAGCTTGACACGAATCAATGAAAAACTGTTTTTT. Supplemented by reference TRBV5-1 and TRBJ1-4, the full variable domain reads KAGVTQTPRYLIKTRGQQVTLSCSPISGHRSVSWYQQTPGQGLQFLFEYFSETQRNKGNFPGRFSGRQFSNSRSEMNVSTLELGDSALYLCASSLTRINEKLFFGSGTQLSVL.

The chain links TRBV29-1 to TRBJ2-7; D may be TRBD2 (6 bases). Trimming shortened V by 6 bases and J by 5 bases, and 11 bases separated the two germline ends. CDR1 is SQVTM and CDR2 is ANQGSEA in the germline V gene. This CDR3 is built from 11 residues. CDR3 loop: CSVGGFDEQYF. The CDR3 DNA is TGCAGCGTGGGAGGATTCGACGAGCAGTACTTC.